This TCR beta chain derives from a study of blood T cell repertoires in COVID-19. Whole-study context: From the United States, Italy and Spain came samples of acute and convalescent COVID-19.

In the original processing: Reference gene primers were amplified, and this amplification served to estimate nucleated cell counts. Method: immunoSEQ multiplex PCR; TCRdb's copy keeps in-frame clones and lacks some. The DNA gave D and trimming, while V, J and clone size come from that table. The table records under 250,000 clones, approximately 91% of them present only once. V was pared by 3 bases and J by 1 base, with 10 bases of the junction left unmatched. Per germline, CDR1 LNHDA and CDR2 SQIVND (reference sequence). This CDR3 contains 17 residues. The rearrangement joins TRBV19 to TRBJ1-1; TRBD1 matches 8 bases. Sample: peripheral blood. This TCR was sampled from a man aged 60-69 years who had recovered from COVID-19. CDR3 residues: CASSMWSTDRANTEAFF. The CDR3 region has the DNA TGTGCCAGTAGTATGTGGTCGACGGACAGGGCGAACACTGAAGCTTTCTTT.